These T cell receptor beta chains were read from a single sample in a study of blood T cell repertoires in COVID-19. Only in-frame clones appear in the TCRdb table, and some are missing; sequencing was by immunoSEQ multiplex PCR. Found here are around 340,000 clones, 80% to 90% of them singletons; the top ten hold approximately 4%. The sequenced material came from PBMCs or T cells enriched from blood (not recorded which). The receptors stem from a woman between 40 and 55 years old with acute COVID-19. The CDR3 runs from the conserved cysteine through the conserved F or W. A D gene is named only where the DNA matches it firmly. Not every row has a clone size; where given, it reads once, few, many or a size class.

TRBV25-1	-	TRBJ2-7	-	TGTGCCAGCAGGCACCTGGCAGGGAACGAGCAGTACTTC	CASRHLAGNEQYF
TRBV12-5	-	TRBJ1-1	-	TGTGCTAGTGGGCCCATGGACAGTGAAGCTTTCTTT	CASGPMDSEAFF
TRBV27	-	TRBJ2-2	-	TGTGCCAGCAGTGTCCTCCGCGGGGAGCTGTTTTTT	CASSVLRGELFF
TRBV21-1	-	TRBJ1-1	-	TGTGCCAGCAGCAGTGGGAGATACATGAACACTGAAGCTTTCTTT	CASSSGRYMNTEAFF
TRBV5-5	-	TRBJ2-1	TRBD2	TGTGCCAGCAGCTTGGATTCTAGCGGGGAGCAGTTCTTC	CASSLDSSGEQFF
TRBV6-6	-	TRBJ1-1	-	TGTGCCAGCAGCTCCCCGAACACTGAAGCTTTCTTT	CASSSPNTEAFF
TRBV18	-	TRBJ2-7	TRBD1	TGTGCCAGCTCACCAGACAGGGGTGGCTACGAGCAGTACTTC	CASSPDRGGYEQYF
TRBV4-1	-	TRBJ2-7	-	TGCGCCAGCAGCCAAGGCGGAACCCTGGGCTACGAGCAGTACTTC	CASSQGGTLGYEQYF
TRBV2	-	TRBJ1-2	TRBD1	TGTGCCAGCAGTGCGGGACAGGGGGCTTGGGGAGGCTACACCTTC	CASSAGQGAWGGYTF
TRBV7-3	-	TRBJ2-1	-	TGTGCCAGCAGCTTCTTATTCTCGGAGCAGTTCTTC	CASSFLFSEQFF
TRBV5-6	-	TRBJ1-6	TRBD1	TGTGCCAGCAGCTACGACACAGGGGGCTATAATTCACCCCTCCACTTT	CASSYDTGGYNSPLHF
TRBV28	few	TRBJ1-1	-	TGTGCCAGCAGTTTAGCCCTGATCGACTCTGACACTGAAGCTTTCTTT	CASSLALIDSDTEAFF
TRBV10-3	few	TRBJ2-5	-	TGTGCCATCAGTGGCTCGGGGTACCAAGAGACCCAGTACTTC	CAISGSGYQETQYF
TRBV9	-	TRBJ1-6	-	TGTGCCAGCAGCGTAGGTCAGGCAAATTCACCCCTCCACTTT	CASSVGQANSPLHF
TRBV7-9	-	TRBJ1-2	TRBD1	TGTGCCAGCAGCTTAGGGGACAGGGGGCTCTTTGGCTACACCTTC	CASSLGDRGLFGYTF
TRBV7-8	-	TRBJ1-2	-	TGTGCCAGCAGCTTATGGTTGAGTCCGGCGCAGGGAACTACGTCAGGCTACACCTTC	CASSLWLSPAQGTTSGYTF
TRBV29-1	once	TRBJ2-2	-	TGCAGCGTCAGGACAGGGAGGGCGAACACCGGGGAGCTGTTTTTT	CSVRTGRANTGELFF
TRBV18	once	TRBJ2-7	-	TGTGCCAGCTCACCGATTACAGGGATAAGGCCCTACGAGCAGTACTTC	CASSPITGIRPYEQYF
TRBV10-3	-	TRBJ2-3	TRBD2	TGTGCCATCTCGCGGGAGTATAGCACAGATACGCAGTATTTT	CAISREYSTDTQYF
TRBV5-1	-	TRBJ1-4	-	TGCGCCAGCAGCTTGGACCCGGGGGGCCGGGTCGAAAAACTGTTTTTT	CASSLDPGGRVEKLFF
TRBV18	-	TRBJ2-7	-	TGTGCCAGCTCAACAGACCAGGGCTACGAGCAGTACTTC	CASSTDQGYEQYF
TRBV20-1	-	TRBJ1-1	-	TGCAGTGCTAGTAGGACAGCCCCATGGAACACTGAAGCTTTCTTT	CSASRTAPWNTEAFF
TRBV6-5	-	TRBJ2-5	TRBD2	TGTGCCAGCCGCCACGTCCAGCGGGAGTGGGAGACCCAGTACTTC	CASRHVQREWETQYF
TRBV7-2	-	TRBJ2-5	-	TGTGCCAGCAGCTTAGCTGGCGGGACCCAGTACTTC	CASSLAGGTQYF
TRBV7-2	once	TRBJ2-3	TRBD2	TGTGCCAGCAGCTTAGGATCGGCGGGAGGGGGGGGAGATACGCAGTATTTT	CASSLGSAGGGGDTQYF
TRBV7-9	-	TRBJ1-2	-	TGTGCCAGCAGCTCGAGTCGTAGCTATGGCTACACCTTC	CASSSSRSYGYTF
TRBV5-6	-	TRBJ1-2	-	TGTGCCAGCAGCTTGGCCGGGAACTATGGCTACACCTTC	CASSLAGNYGYTF
TRBV7-2	-	TRBJ1-1	-	TGTGCCAGCAGCTTAGGAGTCGTGCCCGACAAAGCTTTCTTT	CASSLGVVPDKAFF
TRBV4-3	-	TRBJ1-6	-	TGCGCCAGCAGCCAGCGGGGGGGTCCTAGCTCACCCCTCCACTTT	CASSQRGGPSSPLHF
TRBV6-5	once	TRBJ1-6	TRBD1	TGTGCCAGCAGTACTCGGGACAGGACTAATTCACCCCTCCACTTT	CASSTRDRTNSPLHF
TRBV9	-	TRBJ2-2	-	TGTGCCAGCAGCGTAGCGGGGGGCCCTTGGCCGGGGGAGCTGTTTTTT	CASSVAGGPWPGELFF
TRBV15	-	TRBJ2-4	TRBD2	TGTGCCACCAGCAGATTGGGACTAGCGGAAAACATTCAGTACTTC	CATSRLGLAENIQYF
TRBV7-9	-	TRBJ2-5	TRBD1	TGTGCCAGCAGCTTATTCCGGGGACAGGGGGTGCAAGAGACCCAGTACTTC	CASSLFRGQGVQETQYF
TRBV6-5	-	TRBJ1-5	-	TGTGCCAGCAGTCTTCACAGGGATAGCAATCAGCCCCAGCATTTT	CASSLHRDSNQPQHF
TRBV9	-	TRBJ2-3	TRBD2	TGTGCCAGCAGCGTAGTAGCGGGGCGCACAGATACGCAGTATTTT	CASSVVAGRTDTQYF
TRBV27	once	TRBJ1-2	TRBD1	TGTGCCAGCAGTTTATTCTGGGACAGGGGTGGCTATGGCTACACCTTC	CASSLFWDRGGYGYTF